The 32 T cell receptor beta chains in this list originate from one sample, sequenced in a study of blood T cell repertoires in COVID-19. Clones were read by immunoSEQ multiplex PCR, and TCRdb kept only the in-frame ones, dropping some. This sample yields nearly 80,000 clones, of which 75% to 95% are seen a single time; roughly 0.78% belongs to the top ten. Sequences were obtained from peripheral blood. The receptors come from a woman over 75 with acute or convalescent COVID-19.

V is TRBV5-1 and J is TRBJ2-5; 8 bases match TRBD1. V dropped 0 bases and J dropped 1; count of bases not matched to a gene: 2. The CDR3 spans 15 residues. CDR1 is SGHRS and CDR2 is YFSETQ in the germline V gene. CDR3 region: CASSLDRGVQETQYF. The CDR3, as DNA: TGCGCCAGCAGCTTGGACAGGGGGGTCCAAGAGACCCAGTACTTC.

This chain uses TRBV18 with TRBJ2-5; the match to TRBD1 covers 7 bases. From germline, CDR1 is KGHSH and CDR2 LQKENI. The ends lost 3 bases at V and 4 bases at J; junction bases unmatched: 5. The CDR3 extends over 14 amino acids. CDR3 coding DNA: TGTGCCAGCTCACCTGACAGGGCGGGAGAGACCCAGTACTTC. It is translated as CASSPDRAGETQYF. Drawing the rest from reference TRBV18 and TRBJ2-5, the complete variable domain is NAGVMQNPRHLVRRRGQEARLRCSPMKGHSHVYWYRQLPEEGLKFMVYLQKENIIDESGMPKERFSAEFPKEGPSILRIQQVVRGDSAAYFCASSPDRAGETQYFGPGTRLLVL.

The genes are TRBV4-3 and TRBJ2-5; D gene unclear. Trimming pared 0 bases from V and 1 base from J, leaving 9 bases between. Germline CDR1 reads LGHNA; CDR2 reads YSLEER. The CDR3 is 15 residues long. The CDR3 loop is CASSQDLAGQETQYF. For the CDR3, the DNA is TGCGCCAGCAGCCAAGATCTTGCCGGCCAAGAGACCCAGTACTTC.

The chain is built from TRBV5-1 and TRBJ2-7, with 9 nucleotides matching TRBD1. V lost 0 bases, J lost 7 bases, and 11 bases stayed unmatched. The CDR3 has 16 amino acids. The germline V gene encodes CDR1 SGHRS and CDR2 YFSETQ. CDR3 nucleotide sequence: TGCGCCAGCAGCTTGGAGGTTAACAGGGGGCGAAGGGAGCAGTACTTC. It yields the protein CASSLEVNRGRREQYF.

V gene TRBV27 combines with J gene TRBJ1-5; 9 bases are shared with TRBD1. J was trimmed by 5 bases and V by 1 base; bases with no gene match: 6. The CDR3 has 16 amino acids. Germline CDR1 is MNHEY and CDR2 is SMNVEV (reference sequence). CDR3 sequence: CASSLFPTGGDQPQHF. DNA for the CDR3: TGTGCCAGCAGTTTATTCCCGACAGGGGGGGATCAGCCCCAGCATTTT.

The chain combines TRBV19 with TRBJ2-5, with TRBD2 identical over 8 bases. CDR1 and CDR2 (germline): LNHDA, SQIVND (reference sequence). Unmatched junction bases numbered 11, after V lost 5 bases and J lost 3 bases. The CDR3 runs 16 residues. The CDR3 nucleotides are TGTGCCAGTAGTCCCGGACTAGCTGTTTTTGAAGAGACCCAGTACTTC. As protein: CASSPGLAVFEETQYF.

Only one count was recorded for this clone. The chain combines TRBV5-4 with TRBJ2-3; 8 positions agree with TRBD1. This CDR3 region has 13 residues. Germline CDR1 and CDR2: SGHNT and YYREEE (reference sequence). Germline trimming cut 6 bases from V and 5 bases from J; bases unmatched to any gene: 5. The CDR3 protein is CASKAGGRDTQYF. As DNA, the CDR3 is TGTGCCAGCAAGGCAGGGGGCCGAGATACGCAGTATTTT. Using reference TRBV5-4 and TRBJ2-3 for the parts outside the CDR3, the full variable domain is ETGVTQSPTHLIKTRGQQVTLRCSSQSGHNTVSWYQQALGQGPQFIFQYYREEENGRGNFPPRFSGLQFPNYSSELNVNALELDDSALYLCASKAGGRDTQYFGPGTRLTVL.

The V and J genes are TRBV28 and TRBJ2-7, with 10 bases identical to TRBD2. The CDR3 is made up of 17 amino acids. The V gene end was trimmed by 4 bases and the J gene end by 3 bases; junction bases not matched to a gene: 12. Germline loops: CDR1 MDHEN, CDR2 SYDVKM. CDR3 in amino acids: CASSSASGTSVNYEQYF. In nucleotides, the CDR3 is TGTGCCAGCAGTTCCGCCTCCGGGACTAGCGTAAACTACGAGCAGTACTTC.

CDR3 DNA: TGTGCCAGCAGCGTACGGGGACAGGGGGCGACCCACACCGGGGAGCTGTTTTTT. Residues: CASSVRGQGATHTGELFF. The chain carries TRBV5-8 and TRBJ2-2; 12 bases align to TRBD1. The CDR3 has 18 amino acids. With 4 bases clipped from V and 3 bases from J, the junction kept 10 bases outside the gene matches. CDR1 SGHTS and CDR2 YDEGEE come from the germline V gene.

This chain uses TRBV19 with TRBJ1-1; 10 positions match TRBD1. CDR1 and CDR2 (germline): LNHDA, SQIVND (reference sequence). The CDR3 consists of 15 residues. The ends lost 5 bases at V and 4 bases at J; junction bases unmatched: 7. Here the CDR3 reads CASSSSTGGLTEAFF. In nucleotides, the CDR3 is TGTGCCAGTAGTTCGTCGACAGGGGGCCTCACTGAAGCTTTCTTT. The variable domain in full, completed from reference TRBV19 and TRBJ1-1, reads DGGITQSPKYLFRKEGQNVTLSCEQNLNHDAMYWYRQDPGQGLRLIYYSQIVNDFQKGDIAEGYSVSREKKESFPLTVTSAQKNPTAFYLCASSSSTGGLTEAFFGQGTRLTVV.

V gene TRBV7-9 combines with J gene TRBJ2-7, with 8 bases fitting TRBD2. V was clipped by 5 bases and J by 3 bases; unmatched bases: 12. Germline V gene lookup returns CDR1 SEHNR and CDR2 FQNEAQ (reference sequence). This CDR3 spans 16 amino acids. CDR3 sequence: CASSPALRGDRYEQYF. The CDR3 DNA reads TGTGCCAGCAGCCCCGCTTTGCGGGGGGATCGCTACGAGCAGTACTTC.

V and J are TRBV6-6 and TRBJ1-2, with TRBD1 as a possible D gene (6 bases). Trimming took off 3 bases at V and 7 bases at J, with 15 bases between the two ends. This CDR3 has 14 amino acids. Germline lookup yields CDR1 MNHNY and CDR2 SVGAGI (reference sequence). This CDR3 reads CASSYLQGQGGYTF. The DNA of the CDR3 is TGTGCCAGCAGTTATCTACAGGGTCAGGGTGGCTACACCTTC.

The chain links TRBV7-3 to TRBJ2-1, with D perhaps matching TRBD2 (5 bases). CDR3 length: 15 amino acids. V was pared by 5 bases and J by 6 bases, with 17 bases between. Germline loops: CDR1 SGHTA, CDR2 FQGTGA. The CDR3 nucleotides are TGTGCCAGCAGCGTAGAGCATAGCGTTGGCAATGAGCAGTTCTTC. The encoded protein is CASSVEHSVGNEQFF.

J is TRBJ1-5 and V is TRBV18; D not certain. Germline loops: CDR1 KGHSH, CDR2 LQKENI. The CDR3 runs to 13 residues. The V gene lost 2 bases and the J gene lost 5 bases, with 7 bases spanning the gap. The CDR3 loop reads CASSPGRDQPQHF. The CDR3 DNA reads TGTGCCAGCTCACCAGGGCGAGATCAGCCCCAGCATTTT.

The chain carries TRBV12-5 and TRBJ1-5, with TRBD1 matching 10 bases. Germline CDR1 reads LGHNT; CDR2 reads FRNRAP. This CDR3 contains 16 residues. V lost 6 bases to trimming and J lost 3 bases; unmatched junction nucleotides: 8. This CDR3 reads CASGSSGTGVNQPQHF. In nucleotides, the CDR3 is TGTGCTAGTGGATCCTCCGGGACAGGGGTCAATCAGCCCCAGCATTTT. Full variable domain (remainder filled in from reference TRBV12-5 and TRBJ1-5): DARVTQTPRHKVTEMGQEVTMRCQPILGHNTVFWYRQTMMQGLELLAYFRNRAPLDDSGMPKDRFSAEMPDATLATLKIQPSEPRDSAVYFCASGSSGTGVNQPQHFGDGTRLSIL.

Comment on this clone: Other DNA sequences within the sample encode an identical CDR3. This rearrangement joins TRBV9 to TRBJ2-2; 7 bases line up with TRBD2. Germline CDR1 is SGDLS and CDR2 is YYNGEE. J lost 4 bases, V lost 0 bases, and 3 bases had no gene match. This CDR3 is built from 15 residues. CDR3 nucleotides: TGTGCCAGCAGCGTAGGTGGGGGGGGCACCGGGGAGCTGTTTTTT. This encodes CASSVGGGGTGELFF.

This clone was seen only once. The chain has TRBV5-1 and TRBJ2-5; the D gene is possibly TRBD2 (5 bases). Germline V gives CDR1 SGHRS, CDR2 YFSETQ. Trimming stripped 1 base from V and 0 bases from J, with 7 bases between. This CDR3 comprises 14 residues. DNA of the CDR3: TGCGCCAGCAGCTTGTTGGACTACCAAGAGACCCAGTACTTC. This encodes CASSLLDYQETQYF.

The CDR3 region has the DNA TGTGCCAGCAGCGTTCACCAGGGTAGGAGGGGCAATCAGCCCCAGCATTTT. It is translated as CASSVHQGRRGNQPQHF. The chain carries TRBV7-4 and TRBJ1-5, with D perhaps TRBD1 (5 bases). Germline CDR1 and CDR2: SGHVT and SQSDAQ. The length of the CDR3 is 17 residues. Trimming removed 5 bases at V and 2 bases at J, with 19 bases between. The full variable domain, completed using reference TRBV7-4 and TRBJ1-5, is GAGVSQSPRYKVAKRGRDVALRCDSISGHVTLYWYRQTLGQGSEVLTYSQSDAQRDKSGRPSGRFSAERPERSVSTLKIQRTEQGDSAVYLCASSVHQGRRGNQPQHFGDGTRLSIL.

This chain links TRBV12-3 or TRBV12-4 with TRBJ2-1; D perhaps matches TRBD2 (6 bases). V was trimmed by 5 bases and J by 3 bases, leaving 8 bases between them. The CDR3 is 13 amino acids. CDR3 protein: CASSRGDYNEQFF. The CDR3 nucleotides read TGTGCCAGCAGTCGCGGGGACTACAATGAGCAGTTCTTC.

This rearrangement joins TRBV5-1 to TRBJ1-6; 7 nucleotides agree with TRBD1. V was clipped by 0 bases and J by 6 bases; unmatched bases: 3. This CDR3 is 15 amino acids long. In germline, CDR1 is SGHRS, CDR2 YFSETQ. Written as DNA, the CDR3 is TGCGCCAGCAGCTTGGGACAGGGAAGTAATTCACCCCTCCACTTT. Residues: CASSLGQGSNSPLHF.

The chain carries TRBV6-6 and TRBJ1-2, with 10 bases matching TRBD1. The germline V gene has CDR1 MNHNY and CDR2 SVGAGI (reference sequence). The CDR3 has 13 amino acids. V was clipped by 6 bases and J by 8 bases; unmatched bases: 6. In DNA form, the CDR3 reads TGTGCCAGCAGCCGCGGACAGGGGGGCGGCTACACCTTC. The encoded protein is CASSRGQGGGYTF.

The chain's CDR3 is CASSFTEGYGYTF. CDR3 sequence (DNA): TGTGCCAGCAGCTTTACCGAGGGCTATGGCTACACCTTC. This chain uses TRBV7-8 with TRBJ1-2, with D hard to call. Germline values: CDR1 SGHVS, CDR2 FQNEAQ. This CDR3 region has 13 residues. The V and J ends lost 3 bases and 4 bases respectively, with 9 bases between them.

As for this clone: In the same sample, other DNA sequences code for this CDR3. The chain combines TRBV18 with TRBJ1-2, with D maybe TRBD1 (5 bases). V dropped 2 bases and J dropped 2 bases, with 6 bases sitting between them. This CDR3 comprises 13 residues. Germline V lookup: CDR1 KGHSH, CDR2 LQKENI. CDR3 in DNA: TGTGCCAGCTCACCAGACAGCAACTATGGCTACACCTTC. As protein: CASSPDSNYGYTF.

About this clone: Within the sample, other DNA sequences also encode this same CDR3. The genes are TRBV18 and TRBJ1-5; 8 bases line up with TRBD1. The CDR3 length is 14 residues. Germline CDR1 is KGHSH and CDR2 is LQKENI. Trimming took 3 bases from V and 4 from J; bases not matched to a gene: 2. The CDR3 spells CASSPGTGNQPQHF. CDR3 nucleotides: TGTGCCAGCTCACCCGGGACAGGTAATCAGCCCCAGCATTTT.

The CDR3 region has the DNA TGTGCCAGCAGCCGACTACAGGGTGGTTCACCCCTCCACTTT. Protein sequence: CASSRLQGGSPLHF. This rearrangement joins TRBV6-2 or TRBV6-3 to TRBJ1-6; D is possibly TRBD1 (6 bases). The length of the CDR3 is 14 residues. Looked up from germline, CDR1 is MNHEY and CDR2 is SVGEGT. Trimming pared 6 bases from V and 9 bases from J, leaving 15 bases between.

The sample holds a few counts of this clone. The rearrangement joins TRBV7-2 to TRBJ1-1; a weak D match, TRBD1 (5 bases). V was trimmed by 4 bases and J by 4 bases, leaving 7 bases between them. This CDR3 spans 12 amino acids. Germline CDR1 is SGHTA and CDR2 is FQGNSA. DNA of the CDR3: TGTGCCAGCAGCTCCGGGGGCACTGAAGCTTTCTTT. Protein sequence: CASSSGGTEAFF.

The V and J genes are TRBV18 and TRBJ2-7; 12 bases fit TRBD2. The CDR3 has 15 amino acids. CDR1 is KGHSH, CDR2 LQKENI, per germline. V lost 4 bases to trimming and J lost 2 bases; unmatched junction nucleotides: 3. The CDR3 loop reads CASSLASGGAYEQYF. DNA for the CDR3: TGTGCCAGCTCACTGGCTAGCGGGGGGGCCTACGAGCAGTACTTC.

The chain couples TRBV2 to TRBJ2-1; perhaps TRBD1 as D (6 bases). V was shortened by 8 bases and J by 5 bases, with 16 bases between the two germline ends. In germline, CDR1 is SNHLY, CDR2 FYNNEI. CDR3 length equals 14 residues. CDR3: CASRLLGGNNEQFF. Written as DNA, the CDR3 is TGTGCCAGCCGGCTTTTAGGGGGAAACAATGAGCAGTTCTTC.

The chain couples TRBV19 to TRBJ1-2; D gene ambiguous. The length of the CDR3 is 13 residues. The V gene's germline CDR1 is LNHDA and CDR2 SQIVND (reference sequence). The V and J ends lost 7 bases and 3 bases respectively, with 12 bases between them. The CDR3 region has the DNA TGTGCCAGTAATCAACAGTCCCACTATGGCTACACCTTC. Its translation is CASNQQSHYGYTF.

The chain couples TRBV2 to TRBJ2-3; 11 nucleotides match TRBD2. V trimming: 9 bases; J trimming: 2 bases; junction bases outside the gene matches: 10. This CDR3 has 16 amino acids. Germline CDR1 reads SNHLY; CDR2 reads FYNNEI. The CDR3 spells CARASSGGSHTDTQYF. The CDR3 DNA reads TGTGCCAGAGCCTCTAGCGGGGGGTCCCACACAGATACGCAGTATTTT.

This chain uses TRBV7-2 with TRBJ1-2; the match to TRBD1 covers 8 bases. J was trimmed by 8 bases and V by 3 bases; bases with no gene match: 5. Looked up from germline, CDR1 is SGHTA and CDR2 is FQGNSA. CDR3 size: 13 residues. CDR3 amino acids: CASSFFQGAGYTF. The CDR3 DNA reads TGTGCCAGCAGCTTTTTCCAGGGGGCCGGCTACACCTTC.

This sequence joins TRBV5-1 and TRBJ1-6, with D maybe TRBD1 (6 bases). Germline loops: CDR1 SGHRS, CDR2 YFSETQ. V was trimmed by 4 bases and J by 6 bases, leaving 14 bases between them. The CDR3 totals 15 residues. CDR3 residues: CASSPETGANSPLHF. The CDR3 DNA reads TGCGCCAGCAGCCCGGAGACAGGAGCTAATTCACCCCTCCACTTT.